The 19 T cell receptor beta chains given below trace back to one sample, sequenced in a study of T cells in tumors after PD-1 blockade. Produced via immunoSEQ multiplex PCR; TCRdb's table is partial and in-frame only. The table lists approximately 45,000 clones, under 85% of them singletons. Sequences were derived from PBMCs, sampled before anti-PD-1 therapy. Source of these receptors: a human donor with advanced basal cell or squamous cell carcinoma (not recorded which).

DNA for the CDR3: TGTGCCAGCAGTGAATTAGGAGGGGTGAACACTGAAGCTTTCTTT. Protein product: CASSELGGVNTEAFF. The genes are TRBV2 and TRBJ1-1; a weak D match, TRBD1 (5 bases). CDR3 size: 15 residues. Germline V gene data show CDR1 as SNHLY and CDR2 as FYNNEI. V was clipped by 2 bases and J by 0 bases, with 10 bases between them.

This clone has just a few counts. V gene TRBV6-1 combines with J gene TRBJ2-1, with D unresolved. Between the trimmed V and J ends, which lost 2 bases and 8 bases, there was a span of 7 bases. The CDR3 sequence is 12 residues long. Per the germline V gene, CDR1 is MNHNS and CDR2 is SASEGT. DNA for the CDR3: TGTGCCAGCAGTGAATACGGGTATGAGCAGTTCTTC. Translated: CASSEYGYEQFF.

With respect to this clone: This sample also contains other DNA sequences that code for the same CDR3. The CDR3 nucleotides read TGTGCCAGCAGTTCACAAGAGACCCAGTACTTC. It translates to CASSSQETQYF. The chain couples TRBV27 to TRBJ2-5; D remains unclear. Trimming shortened V by 4 bases and J by 2 bases, and 2 bases separated the two germline ends. CDR1 MNHEY and CDR2 SMNVEV come from the germline V gene (reference sequence). The CDR3 is 11 amino acids.

V usage is TRBV9 and J usage is TRBJ1-1; the D is unclear. The germline CDR1 and CDR2 sequences are SGDLS and YYNGEE. Trimming stripped 0 bases from V and 0 bases from J, with 9 bases between. The length of the CDR3 is 15 residues. The CDR3 sequence: CASSVGARMNTEAFF. The CDR3 DNA reads TGTGCCAGCAGCGTAGGGGCCCGGATGAACACTGAAGCTTTCTTT. The variable domain in full, with the rest retrieved from reference TRBV9 and TRBJ1-1, is DSGVTQTPKHLITATGQRVTLRCSPRSGDLSVYWYQQSLDQGLQFLIQYYNGEERAKGNILERFSAQQFPDLHSELNLSSLELGDSALYFCASSVGARMNTEAFFGQGTRLTVV.

This chain uses TRBV5-8 with TRBJ1-1; no definite D call. CDR1 SGHTS and CDR2 YDEGEE come from the germline V gene. CDR3 size: 13 residues. V gave up 2 bases and J gave up 4 bases, with 9 bases separating them. The CDR3 coding sequence is TGTGCCAGCAGCTTCCGGACGGGCACTGAAGCTTTCTTT. Protein product: CASSFRTGTEAFF.

The rearrangement joins TRBV28 to TRBJ2-7; D perhaps matches TRBD2 (6 bases). Germline V CDR1 and CDR2: MDHEN, SYDVKM. V lost 6 bases and J lost 5, with 8 bases in between. The length of the CDR3 is 11 residues. The CDR3 nucleotides read TGTGCCAGCAGCCGGGGGAACGAGCAGTACTTC. It translates to CASSRGNEQYF.

V is TRBV19 and J is TRBJ1-5; the D is unclear. CDR3 length: 16 amino acids. Trimming took off 3 bases at V and 2 bases at J, with 14 bases between the two ends. The V gene's germline CDR1 is LNHDA and CDR2 SQIVND (reference sequence). The DNA for the CDR3 is TGTGCCAGTAGTATGTTAAGGGAGTTAGGCAATCAGCCCCAGCATTTT. Protein: CASSMLRELGNQPQHF. Full variable domain (missing parts from reference TRBV19 and TRBJ1-5): DGGITQSPKYLFRKEGQNVTLSCEQNLNHDAMYWYRQDPGQGLRLIYYSQIVNDFQKGDIAEGYSVSREKKESFPLTVTSAQKNPTAFYLCASSMLRELGNQPQHFGDGTRLSIL.

The chain links TRBV12-3 or TRBV12-4 to TRBJ2-7, with D unresolved. This CDR3 has 13 residues. V lost 1 base and J lost 3, with 7 bases in between. CDR3 region: CASSLERFYEQYF. In DNA, the CDR3 is TGTGCCAGCAGTTTAGAGAGATTCTACGAGCAGTACTTC.

The CDR3 DNA reads as TGTGCCAGCAGTAGCAAAAACTCTGGAAACACCATATATTTT. As protein: CASSSKNSGNTIYF. The chain links TRBV6-6 to TRBJ1-3; D unresolved. CDR3 length equals 14 residues. Germline CDR1 MNHNY, CDR2 SVGAGI (reference sequence). V was shortened by 5 bases and J by 0 bases, with 8 bases between the two germline ends.

This chain uses TRBV5-4 with TRBJ2-1; 10 bases match TRBD2. The V segment lost 4 bases and the J segment 0 bases; nucleotides outside the gene matches: 4. The CDR3 covers 16 residues. Germline loops: CDR1 SGHNT, CDR2 YYREEE (reference sequence). CDR3: CASSGLADSSYNEQFF. CDR3 nucleotide sequence: TGTGCCAGCAGCGGACTAGCGGACAGCTCCTACAATGAGCAGTTCTTC. The full variable domain, with the rest looked up from reference TRBV5-4 and TRBJ2-1, is ETGVTQSPTHLIKTRGQQVTLRCSSQSGHNTVSWYQQALGQGPQFIFQYYREEENGRGNFPPRFSGLQFPNYSSELNVNALELDDSALYLCASSGLADSSYNEQFFGPGTRLTVL.

J is TRBJ1-5 and V is TRBV2, with D tentatively TRBD1 (5 bases). Between the trimmed V and J ends, which lost 5 bases and 5 bases, there was a span of 13 bases. This CDR3 contains 14 residues. Germline CDR1 SNHLY, CDR2 FYNNEI. The CDR3 sequence is CASSMGDSYQPQHF. The CDR3 region has the DNA TGTGCCAGCAGTATGGGAGACAGTTATCAGCCCCAGCATTTT.

V and J are TRBV28 and TRBJ1-4; possibly TRBD1 for D (6 bases). Germline V gene data show CDR1 as MDHEN and CDR2 as SYDVKM. V was trimmed by 3 bases and J by 8 bases, leaving 13 bases between them. The length of the CDR3 is 14 residues. In DNA, the CDR3 is TGTGCCAGCAGTTTGGGGGGGCCTGTCGAAAAACTGTTTTTT. Its translation is CASSLGGPVEKLFF.

The chain is built from TRBV19 and TRBJ1-3; no reliable D call. Per germline, CDR1 LNHDA and CDR2 SQIVND (reference sequence). There are 14 residues in the CDR3. The V end was cut by 3 bases, the J end by 2 bases, with 8 bases between. CDR3: CASSIPGTGNTIYF. The CDR3 DNA follows: TGTGCCAGTAGTATTCCGGGAACTGGAAACACCATATATTTT.

This rearrangement joins TRBV5-6 to TRBJ2-2, with 12 nucleotides matching TRBD2. Germline assignment: CDR1 SGHDT and CDR2 YYEEEE. The CDR3 consists of 16 residues. Unmatched junction bases numbered 2, after V lost 0 bases and J lost 5 bases. CDR3 sequence reads: CASSLGLAGETGELFF. As DNA, the CDR3 is TGTGCCAGCAGCTTGGGACTAGCGGGAGAAACCGGGGAGCTGTTTTTT.

This chain uses TRBV9 with TRBJ2-3; 7 bases fit TRBD2. Germline V gene lookup returns CDR1 SGDLS and CDR2 YYNGEE. The junction had 8 bases not matched to a gene; V was cut back by 3 bases and J by 4 bases. The CDR3 runs 15 residues. The CDR3 is CASSAMGLPPDTQYF. The CDR3, as DNA: TGTGCCAGCAGCGCCATGGGACTACCCCCAGATACGCAGTATTTT.

The rearrangement joins TRBV24-1 to TRBJ2-3; D is perhaps TRBD1 (5 bases). The germline CDR1 and CDR2 sequences are KGHDR and SFDVKD. CDR3 size: 15 residues. With 4 bases removed from V and 3 bases from J, the gap between germline ends came to 13 bases. CDR3: CATSDLGHTTDTQYF. The CDR3 coding sequence is TGTGCCACCAGTGACTTAGGACATACTACAGATACGCAGTATTTT.

The chain couples TRBV5-1 to TRBJ2-3; 9 nucleotides align to TRBD2. J gave up 0 bases and V 7 bases, and 3 bases lay outside the gene matches. From germline, CDR1 is SGHRS and CDR2 YFSETQ. The CDR3 consists of 14 residues. The CDR3 reads CASGGTSSTDTQYF. The DNA of the CDR3 is TGCGCCAGCGGGGGGACTAGCAGCACAGATACGCAGTATTTT. The variable domain in full, completed from reference TRBV5-1 and TRBJ2-3, reads KAGVTQTPRYLIKTRGQQVTLSCSPISGHRSVSWYQQTPGQGLQFLFEYFSETQRNKGNFPGRFSGRQFSNSRSEMNVSTLELGDSALYLCASGGTSSTDTQYFGPGTRLTVL.

V and J are TRBV27 and TRBJ2-3; the D is unclear. This CDR3 has 15 residues. Germline lookup yields CDR1 MNHEY and CDR2 SMNVEV (reference sequence). Trimming left V 3 bases short and J 1 base short, with 11 bases between. CDR3 coding DNA: TGTGCCAGCAGTTTTACAGCTCTAGGCACAGATACGCAGTATTTT. Residues: CASSFTALGTDTQYF.

CDR3 region: CASSLSSGRGETQYF. CDR3 sequence (DNA): TGCGCCAGCAGCTTGTCCAGCGGGAGGGGGGAGACCCAGTACTTC. V is TRBV5-1 and J is TRBJ2-5; 10 bases fit TRBD2. Unmatched junction bases numbered 5, after V lost 1 base and J lost 5 bases. Germline values: CDR1 SGHRS, CDR2 YFSETQ. This CDR3 has 15 amino acids.